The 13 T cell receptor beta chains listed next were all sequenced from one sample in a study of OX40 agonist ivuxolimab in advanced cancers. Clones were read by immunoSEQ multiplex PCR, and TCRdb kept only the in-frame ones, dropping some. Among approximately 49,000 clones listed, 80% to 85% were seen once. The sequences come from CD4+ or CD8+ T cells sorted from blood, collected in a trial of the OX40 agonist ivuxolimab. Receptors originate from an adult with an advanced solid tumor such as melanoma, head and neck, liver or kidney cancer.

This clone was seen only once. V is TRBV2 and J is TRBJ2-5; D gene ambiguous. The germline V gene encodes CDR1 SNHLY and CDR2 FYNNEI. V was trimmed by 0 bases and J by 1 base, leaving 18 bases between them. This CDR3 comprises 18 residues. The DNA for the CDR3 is TGTGCCAGCAGTGAAGCGCCAACAGAAGACAACATCCAAGAGACCCAGTACTTC. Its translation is CASSEAPTEDNIQETQYF.

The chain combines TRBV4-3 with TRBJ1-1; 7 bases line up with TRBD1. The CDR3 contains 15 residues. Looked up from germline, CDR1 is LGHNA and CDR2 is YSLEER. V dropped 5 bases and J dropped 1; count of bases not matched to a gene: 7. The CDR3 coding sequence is TGCGCCAGCAGCGACCTGACAGGGAGGAACACTGAAGCTTTCTTT. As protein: CASSDLTGRNTEAFF.

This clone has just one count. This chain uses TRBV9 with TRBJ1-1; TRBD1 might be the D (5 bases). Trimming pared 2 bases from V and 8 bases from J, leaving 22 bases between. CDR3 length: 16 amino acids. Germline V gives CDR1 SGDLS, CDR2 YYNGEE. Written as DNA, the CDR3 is TGTGCCAGCAGCGTTCACACCGGGACGACAACACTGGAAGCTTTCTTT. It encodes CASSVHTGTTTLEAFF.

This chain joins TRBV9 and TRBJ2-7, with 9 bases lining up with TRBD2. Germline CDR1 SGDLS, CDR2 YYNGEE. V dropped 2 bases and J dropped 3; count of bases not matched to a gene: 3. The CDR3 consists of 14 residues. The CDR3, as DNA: TGTGCCAGCAGCGTCGGGACTAGCAACTACGAGCAGTACTTC. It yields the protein CASSVGTSNYEQYF.

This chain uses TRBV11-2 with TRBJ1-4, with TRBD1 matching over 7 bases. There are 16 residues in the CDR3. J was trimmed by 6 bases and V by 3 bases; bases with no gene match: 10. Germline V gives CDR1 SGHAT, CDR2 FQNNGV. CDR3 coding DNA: TGTGCCAGCAGCTTGCGTCTGGGACAGCGTTATGAAAAACTGTTTTTT. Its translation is CASSLRLGQRYEKLFF.

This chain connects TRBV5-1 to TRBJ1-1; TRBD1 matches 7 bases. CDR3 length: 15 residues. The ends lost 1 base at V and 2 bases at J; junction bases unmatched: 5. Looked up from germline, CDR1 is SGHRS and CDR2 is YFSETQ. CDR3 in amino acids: CASSLTGQVNTEAFF. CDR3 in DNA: TGCGCCAGCAGCTTGACTGGACAGGTAAACACTGAAGCTTTCTTT.

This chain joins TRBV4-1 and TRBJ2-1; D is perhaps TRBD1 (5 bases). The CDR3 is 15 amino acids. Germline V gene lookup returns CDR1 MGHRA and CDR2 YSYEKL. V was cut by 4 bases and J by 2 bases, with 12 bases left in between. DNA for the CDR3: TGCGCCAGCAGCCCCCAGGGCACGACCTACAATGAGCAGTTCTTC. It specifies CASSPQGTTYNEQFF.

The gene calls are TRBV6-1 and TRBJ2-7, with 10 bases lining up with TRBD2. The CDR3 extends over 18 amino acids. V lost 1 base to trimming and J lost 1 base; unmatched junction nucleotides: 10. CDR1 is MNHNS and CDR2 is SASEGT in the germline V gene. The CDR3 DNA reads TGTGCCAGCAGTGAAGGGGGACCGGGACTAGCGAGTTCCTACGAGCAGTACTTC. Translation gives CASSEGGPGLASSYEQYF.

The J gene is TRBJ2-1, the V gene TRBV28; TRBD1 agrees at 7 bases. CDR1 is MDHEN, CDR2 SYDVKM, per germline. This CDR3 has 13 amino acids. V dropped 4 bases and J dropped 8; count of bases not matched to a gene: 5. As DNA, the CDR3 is TGTGCCAGCAGTTACGTCAGGGGGTATGAGCAGTTCTTC. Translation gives CASSYVRGYEQFF.

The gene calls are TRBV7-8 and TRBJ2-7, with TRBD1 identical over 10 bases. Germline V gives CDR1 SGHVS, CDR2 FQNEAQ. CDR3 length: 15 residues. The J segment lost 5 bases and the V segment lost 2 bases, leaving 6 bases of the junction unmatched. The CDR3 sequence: CASSLLGQGRDEQYF. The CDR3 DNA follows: TGTGCCAGCAGCTTATTGGGACAGGGGAGGGACGAGCAGTACTTC.

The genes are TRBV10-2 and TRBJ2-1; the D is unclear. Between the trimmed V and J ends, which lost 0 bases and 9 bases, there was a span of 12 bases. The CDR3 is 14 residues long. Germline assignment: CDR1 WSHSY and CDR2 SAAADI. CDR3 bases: TGCGCCAGCAGTGAGTCGAAGGCGGAGTTTGAGCAGTTCTTC. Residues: CASSESKAEFEQFF.

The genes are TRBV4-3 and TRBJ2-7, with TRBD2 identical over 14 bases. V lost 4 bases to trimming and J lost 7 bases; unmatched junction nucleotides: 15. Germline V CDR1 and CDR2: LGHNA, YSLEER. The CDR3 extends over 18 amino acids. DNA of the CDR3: TGCGCCAGCAGCCCTACTTCAACGGGACTAGCGGGAGTCAGAGAGCAGTACTTC. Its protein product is CASSPTSTGLAGVREQYF.

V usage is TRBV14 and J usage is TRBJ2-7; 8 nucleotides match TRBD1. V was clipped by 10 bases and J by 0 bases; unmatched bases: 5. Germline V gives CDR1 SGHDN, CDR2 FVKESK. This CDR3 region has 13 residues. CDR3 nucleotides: TGTGCCACCTCAGGGGGCCGCTCCTACGAGCAGTACTTC. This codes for CATSGGRSYEQYF.